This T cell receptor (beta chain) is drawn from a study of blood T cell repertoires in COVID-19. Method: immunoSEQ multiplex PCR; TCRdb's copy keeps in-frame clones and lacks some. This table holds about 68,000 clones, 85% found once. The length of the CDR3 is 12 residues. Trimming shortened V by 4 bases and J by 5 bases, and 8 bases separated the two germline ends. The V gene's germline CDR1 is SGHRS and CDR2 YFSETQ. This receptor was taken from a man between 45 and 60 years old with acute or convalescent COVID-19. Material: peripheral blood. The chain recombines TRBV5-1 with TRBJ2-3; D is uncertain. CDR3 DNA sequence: TGCGCCAGCAGCCTTACGGGAGATACGCAGTATTTT. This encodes CASSLTGDTQYF.